A single T cell receptor beta chain is shown here with its context. Trimming left V 5 bases short and J 3 bases short, with 14 bases between. The CDR3 runs 15 residues. CDR1 and CDR2 from the germline V gene are MNHNY and SVGAGI (reference sequence). These data belong to a study of blood T cell repertoires in COVID-19. Original data processing: How many nucleated cells were present was estimated from reference gene primer amplification. Libraries were prepared by immunoSEQ multiplex PCR; TCRdb keeps only in-frame clonotypes and omits some of them. The V and J calls and clone size come from that table; D and trimming were worked out from the DNA. This repertoire shows 100,000 or so clones, 85% to 95% found once; its top ten account for about 5.7%.

The sequencing input was peripheral blood. The TCR was taken from a man over 45 with active COVID-19. V and J are TRBV6-6 and TRBJ2-1; D unresolved. The CDR3 nucleotides read TGTGCCAGCAGTCGAACGTCCGGGTTCTACAATGAGCAGTTCTTC. Translating it yields CASSRTSGFYNEQFF.